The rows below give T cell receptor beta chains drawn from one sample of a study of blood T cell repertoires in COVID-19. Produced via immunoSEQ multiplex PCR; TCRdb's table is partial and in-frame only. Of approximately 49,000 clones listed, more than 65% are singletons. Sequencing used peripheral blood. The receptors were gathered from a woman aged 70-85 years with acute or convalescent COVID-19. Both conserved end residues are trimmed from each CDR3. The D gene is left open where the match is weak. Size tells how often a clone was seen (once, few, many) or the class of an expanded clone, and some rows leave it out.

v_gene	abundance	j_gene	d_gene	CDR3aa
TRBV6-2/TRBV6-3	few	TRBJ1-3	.	ASSSESYTIY
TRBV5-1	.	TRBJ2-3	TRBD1	ASSSLGTGNSDTQY
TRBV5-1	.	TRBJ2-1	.	ASSFADNEQF
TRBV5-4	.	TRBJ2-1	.	ASSSTTRYNEQF
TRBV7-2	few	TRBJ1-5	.	ASSQGQSNQPQH
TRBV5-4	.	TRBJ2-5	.	ASSLGLGVESRETQY
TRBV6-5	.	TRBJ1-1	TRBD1	ASRTQGFTEAF
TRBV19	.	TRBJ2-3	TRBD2	ASSRSGRLGDTQY
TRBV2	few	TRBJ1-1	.	ASSVMSGTEAF
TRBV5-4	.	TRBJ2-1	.	ASSLLATTNEQF
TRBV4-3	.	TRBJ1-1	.	ASSQDERREVTAF
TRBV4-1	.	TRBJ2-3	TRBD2	ASSQSLAGGRNTDTQY
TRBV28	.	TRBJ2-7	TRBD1	ASSRDRVFYEQY
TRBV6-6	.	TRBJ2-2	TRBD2	ASSRSLTSGNTGELF
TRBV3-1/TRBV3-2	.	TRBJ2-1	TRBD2	ASSQGVAGNNEQF
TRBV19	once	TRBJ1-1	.	ASSIQEPNTEAF
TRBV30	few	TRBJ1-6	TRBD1	ASRGQNSPLH
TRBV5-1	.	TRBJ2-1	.	ASSFRRGGSYNEQF
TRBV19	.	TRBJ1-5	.	ASNSRVSQPQH
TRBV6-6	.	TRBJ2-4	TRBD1	ASSWTGHGDIQY
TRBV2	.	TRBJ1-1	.	ASSALRGANTEAF
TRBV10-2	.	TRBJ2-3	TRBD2	ASSEPRLGLAVGLWGQY
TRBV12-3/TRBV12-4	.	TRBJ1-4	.	ASSFGGEEKLF
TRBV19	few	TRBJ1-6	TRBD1	ASRSGTGDSPLH
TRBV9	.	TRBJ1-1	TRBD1	ASSLGTGGFTEAF
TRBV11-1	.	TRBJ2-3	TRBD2	ASSPHGAGGTDTQY
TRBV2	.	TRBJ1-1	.	ASSGQAGTEAF
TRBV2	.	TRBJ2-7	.	ASSEAYSHEQY
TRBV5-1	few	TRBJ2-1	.	ASSLALEQF
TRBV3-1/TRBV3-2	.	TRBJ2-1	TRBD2	ASSQASGAYNEQF
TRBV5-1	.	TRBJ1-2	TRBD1	ASSLEGQVYGYT
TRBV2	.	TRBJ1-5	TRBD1	ASGQGGGQPQH
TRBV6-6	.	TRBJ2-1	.	ASSSGWDSF
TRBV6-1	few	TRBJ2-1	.	ASSASLVRPNNEQF
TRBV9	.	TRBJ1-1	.	ASSQQDGMNTEAF
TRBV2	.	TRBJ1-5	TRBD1	ASSKKQGDQPQH
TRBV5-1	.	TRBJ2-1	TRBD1	ASTGGTYNEQF
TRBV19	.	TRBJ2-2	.	ASSGGENTGELF
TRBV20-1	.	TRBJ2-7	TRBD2	SASDAGGMNYEQY
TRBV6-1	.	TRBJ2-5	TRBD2	ASSEWSGGEETQY
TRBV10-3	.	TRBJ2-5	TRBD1	AISDTRQGVRETQY
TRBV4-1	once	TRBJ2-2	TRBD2	ASSLPGLARRGELF
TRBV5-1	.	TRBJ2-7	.	ASSLQDYEQY
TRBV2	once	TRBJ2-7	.	ASRGAVFAGRVRNEQY
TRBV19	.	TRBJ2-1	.	ASRLANEQF
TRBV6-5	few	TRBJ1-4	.	ASSRVGRNEKLF
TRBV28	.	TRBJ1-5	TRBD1	ASSSGQGYQPQH
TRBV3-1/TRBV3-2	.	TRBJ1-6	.	ASSQDRRTLH